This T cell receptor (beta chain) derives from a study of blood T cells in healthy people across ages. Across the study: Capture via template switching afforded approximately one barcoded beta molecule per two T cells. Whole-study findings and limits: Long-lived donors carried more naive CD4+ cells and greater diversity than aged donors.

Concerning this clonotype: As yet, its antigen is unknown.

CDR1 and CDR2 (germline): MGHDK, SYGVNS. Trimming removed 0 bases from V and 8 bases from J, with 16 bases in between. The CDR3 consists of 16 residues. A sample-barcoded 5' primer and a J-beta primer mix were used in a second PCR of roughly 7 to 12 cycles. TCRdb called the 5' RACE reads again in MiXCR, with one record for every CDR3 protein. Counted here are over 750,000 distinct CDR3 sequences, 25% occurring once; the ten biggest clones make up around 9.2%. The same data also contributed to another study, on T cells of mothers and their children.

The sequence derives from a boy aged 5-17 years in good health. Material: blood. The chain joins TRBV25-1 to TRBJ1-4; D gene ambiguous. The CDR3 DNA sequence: TGTGCCAGCAGTGAATATATGGGAGCAGTAGAGGAAAAACTGTTTTTT. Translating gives CASSEYMGAVEEKLFF.